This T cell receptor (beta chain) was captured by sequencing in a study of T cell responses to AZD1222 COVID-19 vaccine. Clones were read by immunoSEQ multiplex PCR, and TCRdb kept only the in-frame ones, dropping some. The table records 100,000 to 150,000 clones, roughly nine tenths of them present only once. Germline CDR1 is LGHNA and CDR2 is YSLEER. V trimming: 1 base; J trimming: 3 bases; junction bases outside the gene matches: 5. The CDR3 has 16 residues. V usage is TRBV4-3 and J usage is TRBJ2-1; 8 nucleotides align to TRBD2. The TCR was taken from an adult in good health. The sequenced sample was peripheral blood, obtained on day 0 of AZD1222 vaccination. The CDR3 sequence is CASSQGGAGGYNEQFF. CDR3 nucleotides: TGCGCCAGCAGCCAAGGCGGGGCGGGAGGCTACAATGAGCAGTTCTTC.